The text below deals with one TCR beta chain. What antigen it recognizes has not been identified. No much larger clone exists at a distance of one base, and base qualities are not known. This entry is derived from a study of T cells after yellow fever vaccination (dated by TCRdb to between 2018 and 2021). Broadly, across the study: The SMART-Seq v4 Ultra Low Input RNA kit was used to prepare libraries from fractions with low cell numbers. To follow T-cell clones before and after both primary and booster YFV17D yellow fever vaccination, bulk TCR alpha and beta repertoires underwent longitudinal sequencing. Two healthy male donors made up the cohort, one aged 18 to 29 years and the other aged 30 to 40 years. Blood was collected at multiple timepoints before and after primary and secondary immunization, and bulk PBMC replicates and cell subsets were isolated. The paper as a whole reports these results and caveats: Compared with the primary T-cell response, the secondary T-cell response was weaker but faster, peaking on day 5 rather than day 15. Most clones expanded after primary vaccination were re-detected after the booster (almost 98% of CD4 and approximately 89% of CD8), suggesting broad memory maintenance. A small fraction of clonotypes appeared in both the CD4 and CD8 compartments, likely as a result of convergent recombination. FACS-sorted repertoires could contain abundant contaminating clonotypes from the bulk population, so computational filtering was required. Because the study included only a couple of donors, the extent to which the findings can be generalized is limited.

TCR cDNA was synthesized by 5'RACE template switching, through which a universal primer site and unique molecular identifiers were introduced. cDNA synthesis was primed from both the TCR alpha and TCR beta constant segments. Library amplification used two PCR steps, and the second PCR step added sample barcodes and sequencing adapters. Libraries were sequenced on Illumina HiSeq 2500 (2x100 bp) or NovaSeq (2x150 bp). The study's processing was this. MIGEC handled demultiplexing of reads and collapsing into UMI consensus sequences, while MiXCR performed V(D)J alignment. Vaccine-responding clonotypes were defined with edgeR using replicate PBMC samples, requiring FDR below 0.01 and a log2 fold change above 5 up to day 15. Bulk clonotypes were assigned CD4 or CD8 identity according to which sequenced CD4 or CD8 repertoire held them at higher abundance. TCRdb trimmed the raw reads at Q25, called clones with MiXCR and kept productive beta chains. Each entry merges the rows of one CDR3 protein and shows their most common DNA and genes. TCRdb's processing, not the authors', yielded these V and J calls. The sample table lists about 360,000 distinct CDR3 sequences, 6.2% of them with a count of one. The ten largest clones represent roughly 15% of the sample.

Per the publication, the treatment or condition label means: live attenuated yellow fever vaccine strain. At each blood-draw timepoint, two biological replicates of bulk PBMCs were collected. PBMCs were isolated from peripheral blood using a standard Ficoll-Paque protocol. RNA was extracted with TriZol from bulk PBMCs, CD4 and CD8 fractions, and dextramer-positive and dextramer-negative fractions. V is pared back by 0 bases and J by 7 bases, with 12 bases lying between the germline termini. CDR1 GTSNPN and CDR2 SVGIG are derived from the germline V gene (reference sequence). The CDR3 goes from the cysteine to the phenylalanine over 13 residues. Of the read, only the CDR3 DNA is kept; its 39 bases are in frame from base 1.

Material: PBMCs, obtained 5 days after the yellow fever booster vaccination. The V gene is TRBV30 and the J gene is TRBJ1-2; no D segment can be confidently identified. This TCR was sampled from a man between 25 and 39 years old who received the YFV17D yellow fever vaccine. The sequence in DNA is TGTGCCTGGAGTGTAGAACAGCTTTTTGGCTACACCTTC. Its protein is CAWSVEQLFGYTF.